The subject of this entry is one T cell receptor beta chain. This record comes from a study of blood T cell repertoires in COVID-19. The table came from immunoSEQ multiplex PCR; TCRdb's copy has only in-frame clones and leaves some out. The sample lists 330,000 or so clones, about 87% seen once, with over 4.5% in the top ten. The CDR3 has 14 amino acids. Looked up from germline, CDR1 is SGHTS and CDR2 is YDEGEE. V was clipped by 2 bases and J by 3 bases, with 10 bases between them. V is TRBV5-8 and J is TRBJ2-3, with TRBD1 as a possible D gene (6 bases). The sequence was obtained from a man in his thirties or forties who had recovered from COVID-19. What was sequenced was PBMCs or T cells enriched from blood (not recorded which). The CDR3 sequence is CASSFRGGTDTQYF. CDR3 nucleotide sequence: TGTGCCAGCAGCTTCAGGGGTGGGACAGATACGCAGTATTTT.